Below are 15 T cell receptor beta chains sequenced from a single sample in a study of patients and donors after allogeneic stem cell transplantation. One entry per CDR3 protein results from TCRdb running MiXCR on the RT-PCR reads. Seen here are tens of thousands of distinct CDR3 sequences, about 44% observed once, and the top ten hold around 55%. The sample comprised blood, either unsorted or a sorted T cell fraction (not recorded which). Receptor source: a human donor who was either an allogeneic HSCT recipient or a stem cell or donor lymphocyte infusion donor (not recorded which). It is not recorded whose cells these are; they may come from a transplant donor.

A few counts support this clonotype. J is TRBJ1-2 and V is TRBV28; possibly TRBD1 for D (5 bases). Trimming stripped 5 bases from V and 1 base from J, with 8 bases between. CDR3 length equals 13 residues. CDR1 MDHEN and CDR2 SYDVKM come from the germline V gene. The CDR3 region has the DNA TGTGCCAGCAGTCCGGGACTTAACTATGGCTACACCTTC. Its translation: CASSPGLNYGYTF.

This clonotype has more than one count but fewer than ten. The final CDR3 position lacks the conserved phenylalanine or tryptophan, pointing to a likely read error. The DNA is left out, because the CDR3 cannot be placed on it with certainty; the CDR3 is given as TCRdb lists it. The rearrangement uses TRBV24-1 and TRBJ1-1; the table assigns TRBD1, which was not confirmed against the DNA. The CDR3 adds up to 10 amino acids, both ends counted. Germline-derived CDR1 and CDR2 are KGHDR and SFDVKD. The CDR3 region is CAYRGGPGEL.

This chain links TRBV5-1 with TRBJ1-3; D not certain. The CDR3 has 18 amino acids. Trimming removed 0 bases from V and 7 bases from J, with 23 bases in between. In germline, CDR1 is SGHRS, CDR2 YFSETQ. CDR3 nucleotides: TGCGCCAGCAGCTTGGGTGATTTCCGCTGGTTCGGGAGGAACACCATATATTTT. As protein: CASSLGDFRWFGRNTIYF.

This clonotype came up a few times. The chain couples TRBV4-3 to TRBJ1-2; TRBD1 aligns across 10 bases. Germline CDR1 reads LGHNA; CDR2 reads YSLEER. After removal of 4 bases from V and 3 bases from J, the junction contained 5 bases not matched to a gene. This CDR3 is 15 amino acids long. DNA of the CDR3: TGCGCCAGCAGCCCCGATGGGACAGGGGACTATGGCTACACCTTC. Translating gives CASSPDGTGDYGYTF.

The chain recombines TRBV27 with TRBJ2-7; tentative D call: TRBD1 (6 bases). Trimming took off 0 bases at V and 7 bases at J, with 7 bases between the two ends. The CDR3 sequence is 12 residues long. Germline V lookup: CDR1 MNHEY, CDR2 SMNVEV (reference sequence). The CDR3 DNA reads as TGTGCCAGCAGTTTATCGGGGGCGGAGCAGTACTTC. It specifies CASSLSGAEQYF.

This chain connects TRBV29-1 to TRBJ1-1; D ambiguous. The CDR3 has 15 amino acids. Germline assignment: CDR1 SQVTM and CDR2 ANQGSEA. Trimming stripped 7 bases from V and 0 bases from J, with 18 bases between. CDR3 region: CSALLATGMNTEAFF. The CDR3 DNA is TGCAGCGCGTTGTTGGCGACGGGGATGAACACTGAAGCTTTCTTT.

This clonotype was detected only a few times. This sequence joins TRBV6-2 or TRBV6-3 and TRBJ1-4, with D possibly matching TRBD1 (5 bases). V lost 6 bases and J 8 bases, leaving 16 bases between the germline ends. Per germline, CDR1 MNHEY and CDR2 SVGEGT. CDR3 size: 14 residues. CDR3 sequence: CASRKWDLGEKLFF. For the CDR3, the DNA is TGTGCCAGCAGGAAGTGGGACCTCGGCGAAAAACTGTTTTTT.

The chain is built from TRBV20-1 and TRBJ1-1, with TRBD1 matching over 9 bases. CDR1 and CDR2 from the germline V gene are DFQATT and SNEGSKA (reference sequence). The length of the CDR3 is 10 residues. DNA for the CDR3: TGCAGGGGGACAGGGTGGGAAGCTTTCTTT. Its protein product is CRGTGWEAFF.

This chain joins TRBV27 and TRBJ1-2; D not resolved. This CDR3 region has 15 residues. V dropped 10 bases and J dropped 5 bases, with 23 bases sitting between them. CDR1 is MNHEY and CDR2 is SMNVEV in the germline V gene (reference sequence). The CDR3 bases are TGTGCCACTTCCCCGGACCTTACCAGAGCGTATGGCTACACCTTC. Residues: CATSPDLTRAYGYTF.

J is TRBJ2-1 and V is TRBV28; the match to TRBD2 covers 11 bases. Germline values: CDR1 MDHEN, CDR2 SYDVKM. The CDR3 runs 16 residues. The J segment lost 5 bases and the V segment lost 6 bases, leaving 9 bases of the junction unmatched. In nucleotides, the CDR3 is TGTGCCAGCAGCACTACTAGCGGGAGAGCCCACAATGAGCAGTTCTTC. Amino acid sequence: CASSTTSGRAHNEQFF.

The V call is TRBV27, the J call TRBJ1-5; D uncertain. V dropped 6 bases and J dropped 9 bases, with 15 bases sitting between them. There are 13 residues in the CDR3. From germline, CDR1 is MNHEY and CDR2 SMNVEV (reference sequence). This chain's CDR3 is CASSADERGPQHF. CDR3 DNA sequence: TGTGCCAGCAGCGCGGATGAACGCGGGCCCCAGCATTTT.

This clonotype appeared a few times. The J gene is TRBJ1-2, the V gene TRBV6-6; D uncertain. The CDR3 runs to 10 residues. Germline CDR1 and CDR2: MNHNY and SVGAGI (reference sequence). V shed 6 bases and J shed 7 bases, with 6 bases lying between them. CDR3 loop: CASRTGGYTF. The CDR3, as DNA: TGTGCCAGCAGGACGGGTGGCTACACCTTC.

The sample holds a few counts of this clonotype. V gene TRBV28 combines with J gene TRBJ1-6; 7 bases fit TRBD1. The CDR3 spans 15 residues. After removal of 2 bases from V and 9 bases from J, the junction contained 7 bases not matched to a gene. The germline V gene has CDR1 MDHEN and CDR2 SYDVKM. The DNA of the CDR3 is TGTGCCAGCAGTTTAGAAGGGGGCCGTCCTTCACCCCTCCACTTT. Translation gives CASSLEGGRPSPLHF.

This chain joins TRBV10-1 and TRBJ2-3; D might be TRBD2 (5 bases). CDR3 size: 15 residues. The germline V gene has CDR1 WNHNN and CDR2 SYGVQD (reference sequence). V was cut by 2 bases and J by 5 bases, with 14 bases left in between. CDR3 region: CASSEKRLRGDTQYF. For the CDR3, the DNA is TGCGCCAGCAGTGAGAAGAGGCTTCGGGGAGATACGCAGTATTTT.

This clonotype was seen a few times. The V and J genes are TRBV12-3 or TRBV12-4 and TRBJ1-6; perhaps TRBD1 as D (5 bases). The CDR3 contains 15 residues. V was cut by 2 bases and J by 7 bases, with 12 bases left in between. CDR3 protein: CASSLSGGDNSPLHF. The CDR3 DNA sequence: TGTGCCAGCAGTTTATCGGGTGGGGACAATTCACCCCTCCACTTT.